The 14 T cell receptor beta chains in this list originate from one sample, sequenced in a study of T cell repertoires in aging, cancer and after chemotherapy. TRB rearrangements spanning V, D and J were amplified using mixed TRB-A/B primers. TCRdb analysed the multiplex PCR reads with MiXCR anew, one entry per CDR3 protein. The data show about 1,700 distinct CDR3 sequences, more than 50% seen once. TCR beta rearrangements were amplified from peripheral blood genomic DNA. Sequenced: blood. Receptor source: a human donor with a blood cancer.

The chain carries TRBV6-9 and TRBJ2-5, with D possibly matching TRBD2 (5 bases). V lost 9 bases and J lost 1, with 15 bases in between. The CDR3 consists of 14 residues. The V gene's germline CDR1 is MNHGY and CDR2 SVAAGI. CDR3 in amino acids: CASSTRGVQETQYF. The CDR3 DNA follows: TGTGCCAGTAGCACCCGGGGAGTCCAAGAGACCCAGTACTTC.

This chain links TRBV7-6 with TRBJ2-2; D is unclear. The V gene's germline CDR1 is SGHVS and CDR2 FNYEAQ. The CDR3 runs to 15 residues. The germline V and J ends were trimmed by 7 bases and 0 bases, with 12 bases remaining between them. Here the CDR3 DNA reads TGTGCCAGCACCAAAGACACATCGAACACCGGGGAGCTGTTTTTT. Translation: CASTKDTSNTGELFF.

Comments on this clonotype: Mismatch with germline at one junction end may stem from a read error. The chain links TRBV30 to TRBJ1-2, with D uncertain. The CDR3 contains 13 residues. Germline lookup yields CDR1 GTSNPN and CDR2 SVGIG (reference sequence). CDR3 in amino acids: CTWTVGVGLGYTF. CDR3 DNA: TGTACCTGGACTGTCGGAGTCGGACTGGGCTACACCTTC.

The CDR3: CASSLQRGPTYNEQFF. The CDR3, as DNA: TGTGCCAGCAGCCTACAGCGGGGCCCCACCTACAATGAGCAGTTCTTC. The chain combines TRBV5-6 with TRBJ2-1; TRBD2 matches at 7 bases. Losses at the gene ends were 4 bases for V and 2 bases for J; bases not matched to a gene: 9. Germline-derived CDR1 and CDR2 are SGHDT and YYEEEE. The CDR3 spans 16 residues.

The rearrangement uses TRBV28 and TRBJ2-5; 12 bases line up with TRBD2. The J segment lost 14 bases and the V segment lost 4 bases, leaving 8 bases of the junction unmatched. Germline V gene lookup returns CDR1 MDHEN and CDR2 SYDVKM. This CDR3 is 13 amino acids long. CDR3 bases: TGTGCCAGCAGTTCGCGACTAGCGGGAGTTCAATACTTC. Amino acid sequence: CASSSRLAGVQYF.

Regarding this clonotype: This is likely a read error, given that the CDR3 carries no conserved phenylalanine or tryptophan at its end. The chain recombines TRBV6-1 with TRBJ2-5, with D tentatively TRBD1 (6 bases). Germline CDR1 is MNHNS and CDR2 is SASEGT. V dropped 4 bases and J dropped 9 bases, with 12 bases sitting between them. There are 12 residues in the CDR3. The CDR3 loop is CASSGTAPAQYL. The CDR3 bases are TGTGCCAGCAGTGGGACAGCGCCGGCCCAGTACTTA.

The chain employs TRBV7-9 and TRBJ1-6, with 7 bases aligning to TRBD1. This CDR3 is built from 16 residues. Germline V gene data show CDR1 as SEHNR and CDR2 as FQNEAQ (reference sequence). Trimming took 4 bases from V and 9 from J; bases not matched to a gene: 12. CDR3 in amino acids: CASSSMTGTMGSPLHF. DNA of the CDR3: TGTGCCAGCAGCTCCATGACAGGGACGATGGGTTCACCCCTCCACTTT.

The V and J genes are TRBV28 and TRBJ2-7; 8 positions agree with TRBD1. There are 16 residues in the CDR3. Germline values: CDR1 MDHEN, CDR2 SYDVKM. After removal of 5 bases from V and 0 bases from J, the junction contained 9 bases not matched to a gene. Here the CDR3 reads CASSAMDRASSYEQYF. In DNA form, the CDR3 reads TGTGCCAGCAGTGCCATGGACAGGGCCAGCTCCTACGAGCAGTACTTC. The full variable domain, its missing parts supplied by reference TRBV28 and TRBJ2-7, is DVKVTQSSRYLVKRTGEKVFLECVQDMDHENMFWYRQDPGLGLRLIYFSYDVKMKEKGDIPEGYSVSREKKERFSLILESASTNQTSMYLCASSAMDRASSYEQYFGPGTRLTVT.

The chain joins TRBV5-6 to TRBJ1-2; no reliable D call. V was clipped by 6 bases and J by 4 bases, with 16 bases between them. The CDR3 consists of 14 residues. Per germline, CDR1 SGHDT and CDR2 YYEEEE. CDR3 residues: CASTTHQESYGYTF. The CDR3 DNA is TGTGCCAGCACTACACACCAAGAGAGCTATGGCTACACCTTC.

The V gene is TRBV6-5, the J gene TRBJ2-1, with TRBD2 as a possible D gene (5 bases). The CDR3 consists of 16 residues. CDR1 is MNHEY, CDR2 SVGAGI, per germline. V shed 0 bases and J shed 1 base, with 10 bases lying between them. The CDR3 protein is CASSYSSGLSYNEQFF. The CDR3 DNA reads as TGTGCCAGCAGTTACTCGAGCGGACTGTCCTACAATGAGCAGTTCTTC.

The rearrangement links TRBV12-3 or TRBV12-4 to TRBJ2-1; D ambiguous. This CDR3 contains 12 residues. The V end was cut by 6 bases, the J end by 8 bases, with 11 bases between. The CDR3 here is CASRPRSDEQFF. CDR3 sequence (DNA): TGTGCCAGCAGACCAAGGTCGGATGAGCAGTTCTTC.

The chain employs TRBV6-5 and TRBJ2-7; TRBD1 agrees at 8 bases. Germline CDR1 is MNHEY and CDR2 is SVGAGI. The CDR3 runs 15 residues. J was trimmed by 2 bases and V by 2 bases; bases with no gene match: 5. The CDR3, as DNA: TGTGCCAGCAGTTACACCAAGACAGGGGCCTACGAGCAGTACTTC. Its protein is CASSYTKTGAYEQYF.

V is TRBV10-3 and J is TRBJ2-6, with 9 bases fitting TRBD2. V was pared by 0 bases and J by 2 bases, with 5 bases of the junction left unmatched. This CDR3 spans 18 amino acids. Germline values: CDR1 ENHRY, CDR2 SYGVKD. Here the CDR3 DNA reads TGTGCCATCAGTGAGTCTTTTGGCGGGAGGGCTGGGGCCAACGTCCTGACTTTC. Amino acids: CAISESFGGRAGANVLTF.

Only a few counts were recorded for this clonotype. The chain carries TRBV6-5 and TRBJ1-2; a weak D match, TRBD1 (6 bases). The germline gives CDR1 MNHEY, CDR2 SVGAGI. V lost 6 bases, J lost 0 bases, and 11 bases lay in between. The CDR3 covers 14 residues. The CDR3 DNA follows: TGTGCCAGCAGCGAGAGGACAGCTAACTATGGCTACACCTTC. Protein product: CASSERTANYGYTF.